This T cell receptor (beta chain) is drawn from a study of blood T cell repertoires in COVID-19 (dated by TCRdb to the early 2020s). Regarding the study in general: Samples from collaborators originated in the United States, Italy and Spain and spanned both the acute and convalescent phases of COVID-19. The material from the prospective study consisted of cDNA or gDNA derived from T cells, B-cell-depleted T cells, or PBMCs. Deeply sampled blood TCRbeta repertoires from subjects exposed to, actively infected with, or recovered from COVID-19 were included in the dataset. The repertoires were released in a freely available public database intended as a resource for research on the immune response to SARS-CoV-2. The samples were drawn from the first 160 participants of the ongoing ImmuneRACE study and from about 1,200 subjects provided by 6 global collaborators. Nearly every sample came with metadata listing a de-identified subject ID, COVID-19 status, age in years and sex. Where HLA class I and class II types were available, the types were taken from metadata supplied by the sample provider, not from assay-based typing. The investigation overall reported the following: Clinical and demographic metadata were provided uncurated, with the amount varying by source and participant.

Participants in the prospective study were enrolled through a virtual design, were aged roughly 18 to 100 years, and lived in roughly 25 United States geographic areas. To assign participants to cohorts, the prospective study relied on clinical history that participants themselves reported in a screening survey and a study questionnaire. Recovered participants in ImmuneRACE Cohort 3 were defined as having two consecutive negative NP/OP PCR tests, clearance from a healthcare professional, or resolution of symptoms. In the prospective study, mobile phlebotomists collected whole blood, serum and a nasopharyngeal or oropharyngeal swab from each participant. Participants in the prospective study had the option to provide additional blood draws and questionnaires over a roughly 2-month period. Before DNA extraction, blood samples from the prospective study were shipped at room temperature or frozen.

The immunoSEQ Assay, a bias-controlled multiplex PCR, was used to amplify TCRbeta CDR3 regions from genomic DNA. Regarding the original processing steps: The number of nucleated cells in each sample was estimated from the amplification of reference gene primers within the assay. To quantify the absolute abundance of each unique TCRbeta CDR3 rearrangement, sequence reads were collapsed and filtered. For each sample, productive Simpson clonality was calculated as the square root of Simpson's diversity index across productive rearrangements. Sourced from immuneACCESS, this table was stored by TCRdb with only in-frame sequences that have V and J called. A share of the clones is absent; for the studies checked, an unresolved V gene accounts for under half, and the remainder has no known explanation. For V, J and clone size, that table is used; D and trimming come from the DNA. This sample lists about 330,000 clones; about 90% were detected once. The biggest ten clones account for approximately 6% of the sample.

Concerning this clone itself: Its antigen is unknown. No much larger clonotype is one base removed from it; base qualities were not supplied.

The CDR3 spans 11 residues, from the cysteine through the phenylalanine. The retained sequence is limited to the CDR3, 33 bases, with the frame set at the first base. Trimming at the junction amounts to 4 bases on V and 5 bases on J, and the germline ends lie 5 bases apart. CDR1 DFQATT and CDR2 SNEGSKA were looked up in the germline V gene (reference sequence). Input material: PBMCs or T cells enriched from blood (not recorded which). The clonotype was recovered from a woman in her 30s who had recovered from COVID-19. The chain is assembled from TRBV20-1 and TRBJ2-2; there is no confident call for the D gene. The encoded CDR3 is CSATRTGELFF. At the DNA level, the sequence is TGCAGTGCTACTAGAACCGGGGAGCTGTTTTTT.